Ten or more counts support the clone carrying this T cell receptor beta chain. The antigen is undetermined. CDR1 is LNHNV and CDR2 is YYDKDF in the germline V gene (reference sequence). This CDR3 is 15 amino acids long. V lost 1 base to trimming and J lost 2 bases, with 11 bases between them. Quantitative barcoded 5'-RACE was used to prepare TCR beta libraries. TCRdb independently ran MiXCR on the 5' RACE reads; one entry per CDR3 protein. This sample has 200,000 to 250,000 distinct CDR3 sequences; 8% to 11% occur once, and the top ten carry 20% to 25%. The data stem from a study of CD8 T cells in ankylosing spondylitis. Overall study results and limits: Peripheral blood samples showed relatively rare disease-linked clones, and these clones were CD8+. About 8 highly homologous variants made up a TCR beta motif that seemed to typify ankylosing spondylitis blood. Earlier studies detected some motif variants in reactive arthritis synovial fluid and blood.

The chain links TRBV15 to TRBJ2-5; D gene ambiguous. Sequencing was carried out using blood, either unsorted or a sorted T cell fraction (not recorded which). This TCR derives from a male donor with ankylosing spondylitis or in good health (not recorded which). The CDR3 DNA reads TGTGCCACCAGCAGAGTATTGGACCGTCAAGAGACCCAGTACTTC. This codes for CATSRVLDRQETQYF. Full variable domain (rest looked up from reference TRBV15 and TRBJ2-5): DAMVIQNPRYQVTQFGKPVTLSCSQTLNHNVMYWYQQKSSQAPKLLFHYYDKDFNNEADTPDNFQSRRPNTSFCFLDIRSPGLGDTAMYLCATSRVLDRQETQYFGPGTRLLVL.